This T cell receptor beta chain is from a study of cytomegalovirus exposure and HLA in healthy donors. Study results and caveats: Later analysis showed most CMV-associated TCR beta chains appearing HLA-restricted.

PCR was performed using 60 Vbeta and 13 Jbeta primers. As processed by the authors: Unique TCR beta chains totaled about 78 million in a later count, with 8.5 million to 12 million of them shared. Profiling relied on immunoSEQ multiplex PCR, and the TCRdb table lists in-frame clones only, not all of them. D and trimming come from the DNA, and the V and J calls and clone size come from that table. Here the sample spans about 160,000 clones, around 84% being singletons. Notes on this clone: Its antigen is as yet unknown.

J was trimmed by 5 bases and V by 5 bases; bases with no gene match: 16. Germline V CDR1 and CDR2: SGHDT, YYEEEE. The CDR3 spans 17 residues. The receptor was derived from a man aged 50-59 years in good health and CMV-seropositive. The chain carries TRBV5-6 and TRBJ2-1, with 7 bases identical to TRBD2. The sequenced sample consisted of PBMCs. The CDR3 DNA reads TGTGCCAGCAGTGGCAGGTGGGGACTACCGAATAACAATGAGCAGTTCTTC. This translates into CASSGRWGLPNNNEQFF.